Presented here are 20 T cell receptor beta chains from one specimen sequenced in a study of blood T cells in healthy people across ages. The authors ran a second PCR of about 6 to 11 cycles using a sample-barcoded 5' primer and a J-beta primer mix. Via MiXCR, TCRdb re-called the 5' RACE reads, giving one row per CDR3 protein. The sample includes some 790,000 distinct CDR3 sequences, more than 25% of them seen just once. The sample taken for sequencing was blood. The origin of the receptors is a woman of 80 years or more in good health.

Concerning this clonotype: A much larger clone sits a single nucleotide away, making a read error possible. This chain connects TRBV3-1 to TRBJ2-5, with 9 bases lining up with TRBD2. The V and J ends lost 5 bases and 11 bases, in that order; junction bases with no gene match: 15. The germline V gene encodes CDR1 LGHDT and CDR2 YNNKEL (reference sequence). The CDR3 runs 15 residues. CDR3 coding DNA: TGTGCCAGCAGCAGTGATACCGGGACTAGCAGGGAGCAGTACTTC. Translating it yields CASSSDTGTSREQYF.

The chain couples TRBV30 to TRBJ1-5, with TRBD1 matching over 9 bases. This CDR3 spans 17 amino acids. Germline CDR1 and CDR2: GTSNPN and SVGIG (reference sequence). Trimming took 0 bases from V and 0 from J; bases not matched to a gene: 6. DNA for the CDR3: TGTGCCTGGAGTGTAAGGACAGGGGCCCTTAGCAATCAGCCCCAGCATTTT. Encoded protein: CAWSVRTGALSNQPQHF.

This clonotype was detected once. Since no conserved phenylalanine or tryptophan closes the CDR3, a read error is the likely cause. The chain links TRBV20-1 to TRBJ1-2; 7 bases are a match to TRBD1. The CDR3 sequence is 15 residues long. After removal of 0 bases from V and 10 bases from J, the junction contained 14 bases not matched to a gene. Germline CDR1 reads DFQATT; CDR2 reads SNEGSKA (reference sequence). CDR3 amino acids: CSARDPRRTGPAYTV. The CDR3 nucleotides read TGCAGTGCTAGAGATCCCAGGCGGACAGGTCCAGCCTACACCGTC.

Many counts were recorded for this clonotype. The CDR3 loop is CASSSVGGGSGEQFF. CDR3 nucleotides: TGTGCCAGCAGCTCGGTAGGGGGTGGTTCGGGTGAGCAGTTCTTC. This chain connects TRBV7-2 to TRBJ2-1; TRBD1 is a possible D gene (6 bases). Germline V gene lookup returns CDR1 SGHTA and CDR2 FQGNSA. The CDR3 contains 15 residues. V was clipped by 4 bases and J by 9 bases, with 19 bases between them.

This clonotype was seen more than once but under ten times. The chain recombines TRBV2 with TRBJ1-5, with TRBD1 as a possible D gene (6 bases). The CDR3 has 14 amino acids. Trimming stripped 4 bases from V and 7 bases from J, with 14 bases between. Germline CDR1 reads SNHLY; CDR2 reads FYNNEI. The CDR3 region has the DNA TGTGCCAGCAGTGTCTACAGGGTTGACCAGCCCCAGCATTTT. It translates to CASSVYRVDQPQHF.

With regard to this clonotype: A much larger clone differs from this one at a single base, so this may be a read error. The chain links TRBV6-6 to TRBJ2-1, with D tentatively TRBD1 (5 bases). CDR1 is MNHNY, CDR2 SVGAGI, per germline (reference sequence). The CDR3 is made up of 12 amino acids. CDR3 coding DNA: TGTGCCAGCGGTTACCAGGGCAATGAGCAGTTCTTC. Translated, it gives CASGYQGNEQFF.

This clonotype was seen repeatedly, ten times or more. This chain connects TRBV30 to TRBJ2-7; 8 nucleotides agree with TRBD1. CDR1 and CDR2 from the germline V gene are GTSNPN and SVGIG (reference sequence). CDR3 length: 14 residues. Trimming removed 2 bases from V and 4 bases from J; junction bases left unmatched: 7. CDR3 sequence (DNA): TGTGCCTGGAGTAGGCAGGGGGCCGATTACGAGCAGTACTTC. It specifies CAWSRQGADYEQYF.

This clonotype was seen a few times. A much larger clone sits a single nucleotide away, making a read error possible. The chain couples TRBV20-1 to TRBJ2-1; D is possibly TRBD1 or TRBD2 (5 bases each). This CDR3 has 12 amino acids. CDR1 and CDR2 from the germline V gene are DFQATT and SNEGSKA (reference sequence). The DNA for the CDR3 is TGCAGGGCTAGAGGGGCCTACAATGAGCAGTTCTTC. This sequence encodes CRARGAYNEQFF.

This clonotype was found a few times. A read error may produce the germline difference seen at one junction end. This chain links TRBV7-9 with TRBJ1-2; the D gene is possibly TRBD1 (6 bases). CDR1 and CDR2 from the germline V gene are SEHNR and FQNEAQ (reference sequence). The CDR3 sequence is 14 residues long. The CDR3 reads CASSLEGGQYGHTF. In DNA form, the CDR3 reads TGTGCCAGCAGCTTAGAGGGCGGACAGTATGGCCACACCTTC.

This clonotype has a single count. Since a much larger clone is just one base distant, this may be a read error. The V and J genes are TRBV28 and TRBJ2-7; no definite D call. CDR1 and CDR2 from the germline V gene are MDHEN and SYDVKM. Trimming left V 7 bases short and J 2 bases short, with 12 bases between. The CDR3 spans 13 residues. In DNA form, the CDR3 reads TGTGCCAGCATTGGGGTAGTAACCTACGAGCAGTACTTC. The encoded protein is CASIGVVTYEQYF.

In its sample, this clonotype was seen many times. The CDR3 DNA is TGCGCCAGCAGCCAAGAATTGGACTCCCTCAATGAGCAGTTCTTC. Translation gives CASSQELDSLNEQFF. This chain joins TRBV4-3 and TRBJ2-1; D is perhaps TRBD2 (5 bases). Germline assignment: CDR1 LGHNA and CDR2 YSLEER. V shed 0 bases and J shed 6 bases, with 12 bases lying between them. This CDR3 contains 15 residues.

The rearrangement links TRBV4-1 to TRBJ1-5; D is unresolved. The CDR3 runs 16 residues. Trimming cost V 1 base and J 0 bases, with 10 bases left between them. From germline, CDR1 is MGHRA and CDR2 YSYEKL. CDR3 bases: TGCGCCAGCAGCCAAGGAGTGGGCCATAGCAATCAGCCCCAGCATTTT. It translates to CASSQGVGHSNQPQHF.

This rearrangement joins TRBV24-1 to TRBJ2-1; possibly TRBD1 for D (5 bases). CDR1 and CDR2 (germline): KGHDR, SFDVKD. With 3 bases removed from V and 2 bases from J, the gap between germline ends came to 13 bases. This CDR3 is built from 16 residues. The CDR3 bases are TGTGCCACCAGTGATCCGGGCAGGGCTCCCTACAATGAGCAGTTCTTC. Encoded protein: CATSDPGRAPYNEQFF.

This clonotype showed up just a few times. The chain joins TRBV24-1 to TRBJ2-2; TRBD1 matches 9 bases. The CDR3 has 16 residues. Germline V CDR1 and CDR2: KGHDR, SFDVKD. V was clipped by 2 bases and J by 4 bases; unmatched bases: 4. This CDR3 is CATSDWGQGLTGELFF. Written as DNA, the CDR3 is TGTGCCACCAGTGATTGGGGACAGGGACTCACCGGGGAGCTGTTTTTT.

A word on this clonotype: One end of the junction fails to match germline, which may point to a read error. The chain couples TRBV2 to TRBJ1-6; D uncertain. This CDR3 is built from 14 residues. Germline values: CDR1 SNHLY, CDR2 FYNNEI. The CDR3 coding sequence is TGTGACAGCAGAGCCGACCATGGAAGTTCACCCCTCCACTTT. It is translated as CDSRADHGSSPLHF.

This clonotype was seen only a few times. The chain combines TRBV7-2 with TRBJ1-6; D is unclear. Germline V lookup: CDR1 SGHTA, CDR2 FQGNSA. Between the trimmed V and J ends, which lost 5 bases and 10 bases, there was a span of 18 bases. The length of the CDR3 is 15 residues. The CDR3 loop reads CASSPDGQARSPLHF. DNA for the CDR3: TGTGCCAGCAGCCCCGACGGGCAGGCGCGGTCACCCCTCCACTTT.

This clonotype was counted a few times. J is TRBJ2-7 and V is TRBV6-2 or TRBV6-3; 7 nucleotides match TRBD2. V was clipped by 6 bases and J by 10 bases; unmatched bases: 15. The CDR3 has 14 amino acids. From germline, CDR1 is MNHEY and CDR2 SVGEGT. CDR3 sequence (DNA): TGTGCCAGCAGACCGAGCGGGACTCCCGGTACCCAGTACTTC. It codes for CASRPSGTPGTQYF.

At least ten counts were recorded for this clonotype. This chain joins TRBV28 and TRBJ2-7, with no clear D. The CDR3 contains 12 residues. Deletions cut 2 bases from V and 9 bases from J, with 11 bases between. CDR1 is MDHEN, CDR2 SYDVKM, per germline. This chain's CDR3 is CASSLGSYGQYF. The CDR3 DNA is TGTGCCAGCAGTTTAGGTAGTTATGGGCAGTACTTC.

This clonotype has only a few counts. The gene calls are TRBV5-1 and TRBJ2-3; 7 bases map to TRBD1. V shed 4 bases, J shed 0 bases, and the junction held 8 bases outside the gene matches. Germline CDR1 SGHRS, CDR2 YFSETQ. The CDR3 extends over 16 amino acids. The DNA of the CDR3 is TGCGCCAGCAGCCTAGGGACAGCAACTAGCACAGATACGCAGTATTTT. Its protein is CASSLGTATSTDTQYF. Looking up the rest from reference TRBV5-1 and TRBJ2-3 gives the full variable domain: KAGVTQTPRYLIKTRGQQVTLSCSPISGHRSVSWYQQTPGQGLQFLFEYFSETQRNKGNFPGRFSGRQFSNSRSEMNVSTLELGDSALYLCASSLGTATSTDTQYFGPGTRLTVL.

The chain employs TRBV20-1 and TRBJ1-1; 8 nucleotides line up with TRBD1. This CDR3 is built from 15 residues. Germline-derived CDR1 and CDR2 are DFQATT and SNEGSKA (reference sequence). Germline trimming cut 2 bases from V and 1 base from J; bases unmatched to any gene: 6. CDR3 in amino acids: CSARQGTGGNTEAFF. CDR3 coding DNA: TGCAGTGCTAGACAAGGGACAGGTGGGAACACTGAAGCTTTCTTT.